This note documents a single TCR beta chain sequence. The antigen remains undetermined. Germline V lookup: CDR1 LNHDA, CDR2 SQIVND (reference sequence). The CDR3 is made up of 13 amino acids. The V gene end was trimmed by 8 bases and the J gene end by 5 bases; junction bases not matched to a gene: 9. This entry comes from a study of T cell responses to AZD1222 COVID-19 vaccine. Regarding the study as a whole: Elevations in Spike-specific TCR breadth and depth followed administration of two AZD1222 doses.

Repertoires were generated with immunoSEQ multiplex PCR, while TCRdb's copy carries only in-frame clones and drops some. The table lists about 97,000 clones, about 90% of them singletons, with 10% to 13% in the top ten. Pooled samples include second doses given at about 4 or 12 weeks. This TCR came from an adult who received the AZD1222 COVID-19 vaccine. This specimen consisted of peripheral blood, obtained 28 days after the second AZD1222 dose. The chain has TRBV19 and TRBJ2-7; 7 nucleotides match TRBD1. The CDR3 DNA sequence: TGTGCCAGTCGACGTCAGGGGGATGACGAGCAGTACTTC. It yields the protein CASRRQGDDEQYF.